A single sample gave rise to the 18 T cell receptor beta chains below, sequenced in a study of T cells in Graves' hyperthyroidism and ophthalmopathy. Regions amplified from RNA transcripts were the TCR beta CDR3 regions. During a first-round RT-PCR of the TCR CDR3, the HTBI primer set was used. Via MiXCR, TCRdb re-called the multiplex PCR reads, giving one row per CDR3 protein. The sample gives around 390,000 distinct CDR3 sequences, roughly 14% of which show up once; around a fifth is in the top ten. The sample consisted of blood. The receptors come from a woman aged 30 to 39 with Graves' ophthalmopathy.

This chain uses TRBV19 with TRBJ2-1, with TRBD2 matching 7 bases. The CDR3 runs 13 residues. The V segment lost 7 bases and the J segment 10 bases; nucleotides outside the gene matches: 10. Germline CDR1 LNHDA, CDR2 SQIVND (reference sequence). The CDR3 region is CASNRGVRMEQFF. CDR3 bases: TGTGCCAGTAATCGGGGGGTGAGGATGGAGCAGTTCTTC.

This clonotype has a count of ten or more. The chain couples TRBV7-9 to TRBJ2-7; TRBD2 agrees at 7 bases. Unmatched junction bases numbered 6, after V lost 5 bases and J lost 5 bases. In germline, CDR1 is SEHNR, CDR2 FQNEAQ (reference sequence). The CDR3 contains 13 residues. CDR3 amino acids: CASSPSGGHEQYF. CDR3 bases: TGTGCCAGCAGCCCATCGGGGGGTCACGAGCAGTACTTC.

J is TRBJ1-3 and V is TRBV20-1, with 7 bases matching TRBD1. Germline V gives CDR1 DFQATT, CDR2 SNEGSKA (reference sequence). This CDR3 contains 17 residues. Trimming removed 1 base from V and 0 bases from J; junction bases left unmatched: 9. DNA for the CDR3: TGCAGTGCTAGAGCCGGGACAGCCTATAGCTCTGGAAACACCATATATTTT. It is translated as CSARAGTAYSSGNTIYF.

This clonotype appeared many times. This chain links TRBV7-8 with TRBJ1-5; no definite D call. In germline, CDR1 is SGHVS, CDR2 FQNEAQ. The CDR3 covers 14 residues. V dropped 1 base and J dropped 5 bases, with 9 bases sitting between them. The CDR3 DNA sequence: TGTGCCAGCAGCTTAGGGACGCTACATCAGCCCCAGCATTTT. Translating it yields CASSLGTLHQPQHF.

This clonotype was observed many times. The chain couples TRBV4-2 to TRBJ2-5; 11 bases agree with TRBD2. Germline V gives CDR1 LGHNA, CDR2 YNFKEQ. This CDR3 region has 16 residues. J was trimmed by 5 bases and V by 3 bases; bases with no gene match: 8. The CDR3 DNA reads TGTGCCAGCAGCCAGCCTCCTAGCGGGGGGCCCGAGACCCAGTACTTC. Protein product: CASSQPPSGGPETQYF.

This clonotype was found many times. The V call is TRBV20-1, the J call TRBJ1-5, with D unclear. Germline V CDR1 and CDR2: DFQATT, SNEGSKA (reference sequence). V was trimmed by 2 bases and J by 2 bases, leaving 13 bases between them. The CDR3 is made up of 15 amino acids. CDR3 nucleotides: TGCAGTGCTAGACCCCCCGGGATTCGCAATCAGCCCCAGCATTTT. Translation: CSARPPGIRNQPQHF.

This clonotype was seen ten or more times. The chain has TRBV7-2 and TRBJ2-1, with TRBD2 matching over 8 bases. The junction had 4 bases not matched to a gene; V was cut back by 5 bases and J by 4 bases. This CDR3 comprises 14 residues. CDR1 SGHTA and CDR2 FQGNSA come from the germline V gene. For the CDR3, the DNA is TGTGCCAGCAGCGCCATAGCGGGGTACAATGAGCAGTTCTTC. It codes for CASSAIAGYNEQFF.

There are a few counts of this clonotype. The junction does not match germline at one end; this may be a read error. The V and J genes are TRBV11-2 and TRBJ2-6, with unresolved D. From germline, CDR1 is SGHAT and CDR2 FQNNGV. The CDR3 contains 8 residues. CDR3 DNA sequence: TGTGCCAGCAGCTTAGATAGTTTC. It encodes CASSLDSF.

The rearrangement links TRBV9 to TRBJ2-5, with TRBD1 matching 9 bases. CDR1 is SGDLS, CDR2 YYNGEE, per germline. The CDR3 has 18 residues. Trimming cost V 1 base and J 1 base; bases outside gene matches: 11. For the CDR3, the DNA is TGTGCCAGCAGCGTATCAACGGGGACAGGGTTCGCCCAAGAGACCCAGTACTTC. Its protein product is CASSVSTGTGFAQETQYF.

CDR3 in DNA: TGTGCCAGCAGCTTATATCCGAACTCCTACAATGAGCAGTTCTTC. Translating it yields CASSLYPNSYNEQFF. The chain employs TRBV7-3 and TRBJ2-1; D unclear. Trimming left V 2 bases short and J 0 bases short, with 8 bases between. This CDR3 spans 15 amino acids. In germline, CDR1 is SGHTA, CDR2 FQGTGA. The variable domain in full, with the rest retrieved from reference TRBV7-3 and TRBJ2-1, is GAGVSQTPSNKVTEKGKYVELRCDPISGHTALYWYRQSLGQGPEFLIYFQGTGAADDSGLPNDRFFAVRPEGSVSTLKIQRTERGDSAVYLCASSLYPNSYNEQFFGPGTRLTVL.

This clonotype has at least ten counts. The gene calls are TRBV7-9 and TRBJ1-2; weak D call: TRBD1 (5 bases). The CDR3 spans 11 residues. Germline V CDR1 and CDR2: SEHNR, FQNEAQ (reference sequence). The V end lost 9 bases, the J end lost 6 bases, and 11 bases lay between the germline ends. CDR3 nucleotide sequence: TGTGCCAGTGAAGGGGAACATGGCTACACCTTC. This gives the protein CASEGEHGYTF.

This clonotype showed up many times. The chain links TRBV20-1 to TRBJ2-5, with 9 positions matching TRBD1. The V gene's germline CDR1 is DFQATT and CDR2 SNEGSKA (reference sequence). The CDR3 runs to 14 residues. The V and J ends lost 6 bases and 5 bases, in that order; junction bases with no gene match: 10. The CDR3 spells CSARTGGAGETQYF. The CDR3 nucleotides read TGCAGTGCGAGAACAGGGGGCGCGGGGGAGACCCAGTACTTC.

This clonotype has ten or more counts. The J gene is TRBJ1-1, the V gene TRBV20-1; TRBD1 matches 8 bases. This CDR3 contains 14 residues. Trimming removed 4 bases from V and 0 bases from J; junction bases left unmatched: 4. Germline CDR1 reads DFQATT; CDR2 reads SNEGSKA (reference sequence). CDR3 sequence reads: CSANRDRMNTEAFF. DNA of the CDR3: TGCAGTGCTAACCGGGACAGGATGAACACTGAAGCTTTCTTT.

The chain couples TRBV5-1 to TRBJ1-6; no clear D. CDR1 SGHRS and CDR2 YFSETQ come from the germline V gene. CDR3 size: 13 residues. V lost 6 bases and J 9 bases, leaving 13 bases between the germline ends. CDR3 nucleotides: TGCGCCAGCAACGAGGGTTCGAGTTCACCCCTCCACTTT. The encoded protein is CASNEGSSSPLHF.

This clonotype was seen ten or more times. The chain couples TRBV6-1 to TRBJ2-3; 12 bases are shared with TRBD2. CDR1 MNHNS and CDR2 SASEGT come from the germline V gene. The V and J ends lost 4 bases and 5 bases, in that order; junction bases with no gene match: 10. This CDR3 spans 17 amino acids. CDR3 protein: CASSARGLAGIVDTQYF. Here the CDR3 DNA reads TGTGCCAGCAGTGCCCGGGGACTAGCGGGCATAGTAGATACGCAGTATTTT.

The chain uses TRBV4-1 and TRBJ2-5; TRBD2 agrees at 7 bases. The CDR3 totals 16 residues. CDR1 is MGHRA and CDR2 is YSYEKL in the germline V gene. Germline trimming cut 0 bases from V and 2 bases from J; bases unmatched to any gene: 6. In DNA form, the CDR3 reads TGCGCCAGCAGCCAAGAATGGGGGGGTAGGCAAGAGACCCAGTACTTC. Encoded protein: CASSQEWGGRQETQYF.

This clonotype was detected ten times or more. The V call is TRBV20-1, the J call TRBJ2-7; possibly TRBD2 for D (6 bases). Trimming removed 6 bases from V and 5 bases from J, with 20 bases in between. CDR1 and CDR2 from the germline V gene are DFQATT and SNEGSKA (reference sequence). This CDR3 region has 14 residues. CDR3 DNA sequence: TGCAGTGCCGGGGGTACCGGGGGAAAGAACGAGCAGTACTTC. Its translation: CSAGGTGGKNEQYF.

This clonotype was counted many times. The rearrangement joins TRBV29-1 to TRBJ2-3; D is possibly TRBD1 (6 bases). Deletions cut 3 bases from V and 5 bases from J, with 9 bases between. This CDR3 has 12 amino acids. Germline assignment: CDR1 SQVTM and CDR2 ANQGSEA. The CDR3 loop is CSVEGAGDTQYF. Here the CDR3 DNA reads TGCAGCGTTGAGGGGGCCGGAGATACGCAGTATTTT.